The 12 T cell receptor beta chains given below trace back to one sample, sequenced in a study of PD-1 blockade in classical Hodgkin lymphoma (dated by TCRdb to about 2020). The time point label, read with the paper, signifies: cycle 4 day 1 (C4D1), after 5 to 7 weeks of nivolumab. Every trial patient had relapsed after autologous stem cell transplantation, and cohorts A, B and C differed in prior brentuximab vedotin exposure. A Miltenyi CD4+ T cell isolation kit was used for magnetic negative selection to purify CD4+ T cells from thawed PBMCs. Libraries were prepared through the immunoSEQ multiplex PCR assay. This is the immuneACCESS table as TCRdb keeps it, with only in-frame sequences that have V and J called. A part of the clones is gone; compared with another copy, unresolved V genes explain less than half, and the rest is unexplained. The sample table lists around 28,000 clones, roughly 86% of them with a count of one. The biggest ten clones account for over 0.4% of the sample.

Sequenced here: CD4+ T cells from blood, sampled before the fourth cycle of nivolumab. All receptors come from a human donor with classical Hodgkin lymphoma.

The chain links TRBV9 to TRBJ2-3, with TRBD2 identical over 11 bases. The V segment lost 4 bases and the J segment 2 bases; nucleotides outside the gene matches: 6. Germline-derived CDR1 and CDR2 are SGDLS and YYNGEE. The CDR3 runs 16 residues. CDR3 in DNA: TGTGCCAGCAGCATCCGACTAGCGGGGATCACAGATACGCAGTATTTT. Protein product: CASSIRLAGITDTQYF. Full variable domain (outside the CDR3, taken from reference TRBV9 and TRBJ2-3): DSGVTQTPKHLITATGQRVTLRCSPRSGDLSVYWYQQSLDQGLQFLIQYYNGEERAKGNILERFSAQQFPDLHSELNLSSLELGDSALYFCASSIRLAGITDTQYFGPGTRLTVL.

The chain uses TRBV7-2 and TRBJ2-2; 8 bases are shared with TRBD2. The CDR3 sequence is 17 residues long. CDR1 and CDR2 (germline): SGHTA, FQGNSA. V shed 0 bases and J 2 bases; nucleotides not matched to a gene: 5. Here the CDR3 DNA reads TGTGCCAGCAGCTTAGCGGGTCTAGCGGGCAACACCGGGGAGCTGTTTTTT. Protein product: CASSLAGLAGNTGELFF. The full variable domain, rest sourced from reference TRBV7-2 and TRBJ2-2, is GAGVSQSPSNKVTEKGKDVELRCDPISGHTALYWYRQSLGQGLEFLIYFQGNSAPDKSGLPSDRFSAERTGGSVSTLTIQRTQQEDSAVYLCASSLAGLAGNTGELFFGEGSRLTVL.

J is TRBJ2-3 and V is TRBV18; D is unresolved. CDR1 and CDR2 (germline): KGHSH, LQKENI. This CDR3 comprises 17 residues. V dropped 1 base and J dropped 0 bases, with 14 bases sitting between them. The CDR3, as DNA: TGTGCCAGCTCACCACTCAATCCCACCGAGAGCACAGATACGCAGTATTTT. Translation: CASSPLNPTESTDTQYF. The full variable domain, its missing parts supplied by reference TRBV18 and TRBJ2-3, is NAGVMQNPRHLVRRRGQEARLRCSPMKGHSHVYWYRQLPEEGLKFMVYLQKENIIDESGMPKERFSAEFPKEGPSILRIQQVVRGDSAAYFCASSPLNPTESTDTQYFGPGTRLTVL.

The CDR3, as DNA: TGTGCCAGCAGCACGCGGGGGGGTGAGAGGGCTGAAGCTTTCTTT. Translating gives CASSTRGGERAEAFF. This rearrangement joins TRBV7-9 to TRBJ1-1; TRBD1 might be the D (5 bases). This CDR3 spans 15 amino acids. With 5 bases removed from V and 6 bases from J, the gap between germline ends came to 19 bases. Germline lookup yields CDR1 SEHNR and CDR2 FQNEAQ (reference sequence).

V usage is TRBV19 and J usage is TRBJ1-5; 10 bases map to TRBD1. The CDR3 consists of 18 residues. The trim removed 3 bases at V and 7 bases at J, leaving 15 bases unmatched. CDR1 and CDR2 from the germline V gene are LNHDA and SQIVND (reference sequence). The CDR3 is CASSIKDRGRISRQPQHF. The CDR3 DNA reads TGTGCCAGTAGTATTAAGGACAGGGGGAGGATCTCTCGCCAGCCCCAGCATTTT.

This clone was detected only once. This chain joins TRBV2 and TRBJ1-3; no clear D. V was cut by 10 bases and J by 0 bases, with 10 bases left in between. The germline V gene encodes CDR1 SNHLY and CDR2 FYNNEI. The CDR3 contains 13 residues. CDR3 amino acids: CANEVSSGNTIYF. The CDR3 bases are TGTGCCAACGAGGTTAGCTCTGGAAACACCATATATTTT. The entire variable domain, with the rest obtained from reference TRBV2 and TRBJ1-3, is as follows: EPEVTQTPSHQVTQMGQEVILRCVPISNHLYFYWYRQILGQKVEFLVSFYNNEISEKSEIFDDQFSVERPDGSNFTLKIRSTKLEDSAMYFCANEVSSGNTIYFGEGSWLTVV.

The chain has TRBV7-2 and TRBJ2-7; D is possibly TRBD1 (5 bases). Trimming cost V 8 bases and J 6 bases, with 17 bases left between them. Germline lookup yields CDR1 SGHTA and CDR2 FQGNSA. This CDR3 spans 13 amino acids. CDR3 residues: CASGDSPLSEQYF. The CDR3 region has the DNA TGTGCCAGCGGAGACAGCCCCCTAAGCGAGCAGTACTTC.

The chain combines TRBV6-1 with TRBJ1-2; 7 bases align to TRBD1. The CDR3 runs 12 residues. CDR1 and CDR2 from the germline V gene are MNHNS and SASEGT. Losses at the gene ends were 0 bases for V and 10 bases for J; bases not matched to a gene: 2. For the CDR3, the DNA is TGTGCCAGCAGTGAAGCAGGACAGGTCTACACCTTC. Its translation is CASSEAGQVYTF.

This clone was observed a handful of times. The chain links TRBV2 to TRBJ1-2; 11 bases are shared with TRBD1. The CDR3 consists of 15 residues. V was clipped by 4 bases and J by 4 bases; unmatched bases: 5. Looked up from germline, CDR1 is SNHLY and CDR2 is FYNNEI. The CDR3 bases are TGTGCCAGCAGTGGGTCCGGGACAGGGGGCTATGGCTACACCTTC. This encodes CASSGSGTGGYGYTF.

The V call is TRBV6-5, the J call TRBJ1-2; tentatively, D is TRBD1 (5 bases). The V end lost 1 base, the J end lost 5 bases, and 17 bases lay between the germline ends. Germline V CDR1 and CDR2: MNHEY, SVGAGI. The CDR3 length is 16 residues. CDR3 amino acids: CASSYFLGTNLYGYTF. As DNA, the CDR3 is TGTGCCAGCAGTTACTTCCTAGGGACGAACCTATATGGCTACACCTTC.

The chain has TRBV27 and TRBJ2-1; no reliable D call. Germline V lookup: CDR1 MNHEY, CDR2 SMNVEV (reference sequence). CDR3 length: 15 residues. Deletions cut 0 bases from V and 8 bases from J, with 14 bases between. CDR3 nucleotide sequence: TGTGCCAGCAGTTTATCGGTTCCGGTGGTGGATGAGCAGTTCTTC. Encoded protein: CASSLSVPVVDEQFF.

This chain uses TRBV28 with TRBJ1-6, with D possibly matching TRBD1 (6 bases). This CDR3 is 14 amino acids long. Trimming stripped 3 bases from V and 10 bases from J, with 13 bases between. Germline V CDR1 and CDR2: MDHEN, SYDVKM. CDR3 region: CASSFHYRESPLHF. CDR3 in DNA: TGTGCCAGCAGTTTCCACTACAGGGAGTCACCCCTCCACTTT.